This T cell receptor beta chain was documented in a study of control samples from healthy donors and cancer patients. The V gene's germline CDR1 is MGHRA and CDR2 YSYEKL. The CDR3 is made up of 13 amino acids. The V end lost 4 bases, the J end lost 6 bases, and 13 bases lay between the germline ends. The assay was immunoSEQ multiplex PCR, and TCRdb's table has in-frame clones only and misses some. The sample includes some 73,000 clones, roughly 94% of them seen just once. The source material was blood. This receptor was taken from a woman aged 40-49 years in good health. This chain links TRBV4-1 with TRBJ2-7, with D unresolved. The CDR3 protein is CASSRIPPAEQYF. In DNA, the CDR3 is TGCGCCAGCAGCCGGATCCCTCCGGCCGAGCAGTACTTC.